The clone carrying this TCR beta chain has only a few counts. These data are taken from a study of blood T cell repertoires in COVID-19. Overall study: The United States, Italy and Spain were the sources of the acute and convalescent COVID-19 samples.

Authors' methods: By means of reference gene primer amplification, nucleated cell counts were estimated. The repertoire was sequenced with immunoSEQ multiplex PCR; TCRdb's copy has only in-frame clones and lacks some. V and J calls and clone size follow that table, whereas D and trimming were derived from the DNA. The sample contains more than 50,000 clones, approximately 85% of which appear only once. Per germline, CDR1 SGHNT and CDR2 YYREEE (reference sequence). The CDR3 contains 12 residues. Trimming stripped 2 bases from V and 7 bases from J, with 7 bases between. The TCR was taken from a human donor in a cohort sampled during active COVID-19. The material sequenced was peripheral blood. The chain combines TRBV5-4 with TRBJ2-1; no clear D. The CDR3 DNA reads as TGTGCCAGCAGCTTAACAAGAAATGAGCAGTTCTTC. It yields the protein CASSLTRNEQFF.